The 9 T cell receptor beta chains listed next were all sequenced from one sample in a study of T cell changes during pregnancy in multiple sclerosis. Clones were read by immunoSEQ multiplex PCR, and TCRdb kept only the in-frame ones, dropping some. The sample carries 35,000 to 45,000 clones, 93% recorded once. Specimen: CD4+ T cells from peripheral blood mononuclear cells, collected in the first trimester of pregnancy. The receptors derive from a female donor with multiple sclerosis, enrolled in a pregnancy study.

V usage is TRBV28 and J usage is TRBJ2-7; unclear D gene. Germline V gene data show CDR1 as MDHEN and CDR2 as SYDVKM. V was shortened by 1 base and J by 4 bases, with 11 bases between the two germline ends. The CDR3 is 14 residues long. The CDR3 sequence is CASSLFRRSYEQYF. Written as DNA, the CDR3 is TGTGCCAGCAGTTTATTTCGTCGGAGTTACGAGCAGTACTTC. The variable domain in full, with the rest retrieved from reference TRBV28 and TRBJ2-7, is DVKVTQSSRYLVKRTGEKVFLECVQDMDHENMFWYRQDPGLGLRLIYFSYDVKMKEKGDIPEGYSVSREKKERFSLILESASTNQTSMYLCASSLFRRSYEQYFGPGTRLTVT.

CDR3 bases: TGTGCCAGCAGTGGAGGGCCGTGGGGCTACACCTTC. It is translated as CASSGGPWGYTF. The V call is TRBV2, the J call TRBJ1-2; D gene unclear. Trimming removed 4 bases from V and 8 bases from J, with 11 bases in between. Germline V gene sequence: CDR1 SNHLY, CDR2 FYNNEI. This CDR3 has 12 residues.

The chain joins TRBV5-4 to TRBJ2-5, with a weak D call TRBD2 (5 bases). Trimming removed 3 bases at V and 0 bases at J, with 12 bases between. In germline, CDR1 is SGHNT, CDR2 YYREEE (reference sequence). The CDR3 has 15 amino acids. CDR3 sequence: CASSYKASYQETQYF. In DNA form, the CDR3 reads TGTGCCAGCAGCTACAAGGCTAGCTACCAAGAGACCCAGTACTTC.

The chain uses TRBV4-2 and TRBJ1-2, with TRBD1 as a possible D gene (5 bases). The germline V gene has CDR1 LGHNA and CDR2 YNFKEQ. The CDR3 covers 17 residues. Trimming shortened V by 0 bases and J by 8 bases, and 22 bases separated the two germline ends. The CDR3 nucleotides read TGTGCCAGCAGCCAAGATATTGGGGCCGGGCAAACGAGGGGCTACACCTTC. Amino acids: CASSQDIGAGQTRGYTF.

This CDR3 is CASSFDRGNTEAFF. The CDR3 nucleotides are TGTGCCAGCAGCTTCGACAGGGGGAACACTGAAGCTTTCTTT. V gene TRBV7-2 combines with J gene TRBJ1-1, with 8 bases identical to TRBD1. V gave up 3 bases and J gave up 1 base; unmatched junction bases: 1. The germline CDR1 and CDR2 sequences are SGHTA and FQGNSA. CDR3 size: 14 residues.

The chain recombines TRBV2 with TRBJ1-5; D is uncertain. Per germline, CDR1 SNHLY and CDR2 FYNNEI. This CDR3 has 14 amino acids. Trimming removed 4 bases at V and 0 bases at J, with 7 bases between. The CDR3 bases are TGTGCCAGCAGTGGAGGGAATAGCAATCAGCCCCAGCATTTT. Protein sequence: CASSGGNSNQPQHF.

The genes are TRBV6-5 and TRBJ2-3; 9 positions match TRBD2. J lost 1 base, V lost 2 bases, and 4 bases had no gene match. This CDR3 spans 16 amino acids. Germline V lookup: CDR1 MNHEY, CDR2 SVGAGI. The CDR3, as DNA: TGTGCCAGCAGTTACGTGGGACTAGCCGGCACAGATACGCAGTATTTT. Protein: CASSYVGLAGTDTQYF.

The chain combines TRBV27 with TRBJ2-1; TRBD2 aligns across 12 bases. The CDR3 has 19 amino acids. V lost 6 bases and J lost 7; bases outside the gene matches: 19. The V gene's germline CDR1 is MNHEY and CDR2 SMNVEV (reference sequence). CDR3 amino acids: CASSKPLTSGGGVKNEQFF. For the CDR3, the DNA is TGTGCCAGCAGCAAACCCCTGACTAGCGGGGGAGGGGTAAAAAATGAGCAGTTCTTC.

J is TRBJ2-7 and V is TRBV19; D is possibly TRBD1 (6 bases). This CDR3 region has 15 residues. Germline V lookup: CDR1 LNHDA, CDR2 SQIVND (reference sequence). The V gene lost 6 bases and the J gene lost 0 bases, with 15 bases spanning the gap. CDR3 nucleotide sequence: TGTGCCAGTAGCGACACAGGGCTCCTCTCCTACGAGCAGTACTTC. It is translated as CASSDTGLLSYEQYF. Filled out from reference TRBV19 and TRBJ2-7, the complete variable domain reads DGGITQSPKYLFRKEGQNVTLSCEQNLNHDAMYWYRQDPGQGLRLIYYSQIVNDFQKGDIAEGYSVSREKKESFPLTVTSAQKNPTAFYLCASSDTGLLSYEQYFGPGTRLTVT.